Listed here are 12 T cell receptor beta chains from one sample, sequenced in a study of CD8 T cells in ankylosing spondylitis. One entry per CDR3 protein, called by TCRdb with MiXCR from the 5' RACE reads. The table has around 300,000 distinct CDR3 sequences, roughly 14% seen once. Specimen: blood, either unsorted or a sorted T cell fraction (not recorded which). These receptors were collected from a male donor with ankylosing spondylitis or in good health (not recorded which).

In its sample, this clonotype was seen many times. J is TRBJ1-1 and V is TRBV7-9; a possible D gene is TRBD1 (5 bases). This CDR3 contains 12 residues. Per germline, CDR1 SEHNR and CDR2 FQNEAQ (reference sequence). CDR3 nucleotide sequence: TGTGCAGGGGCGGCGGTATTGGCTGAAGCTTTCTTT. The encoded protein is CAGAAVLAEAFF. The variable domain in full, completed from reference TRBV7-9 and TRBJ1-1, reads DTGVSQNPRHKITKRGQNVTFRCDPISEHNRLYWYRQTLGQGPEFLTYFQNEAQLEKSRLLSDRFSAERPKGSFSTLEIQRTEQGDSAMYLCAGAAVLAEAFFGQGTRLTVV.

This clonotype was counted only a few times. The CDR3 is CASSQGQGVPFYEQYF. The CDR3 nucleotides read TGTGCCAGCAGCCAGGGACAGGGGGTTCCATTTTACGAGCAGTACTTC. The J gene is TRBJ2-7, the V gene TRBV3-1, with 11 bases lining up with TRBD1. The CDR3 is made up of 16 amino acids. V shed 3 bases and J 4 bases; nucleotides not matched to a gene: 8. Per the germline V gene, CDR1 is LGHDT and CDR2 is YNNKEL (reference sequence).

This clonotype has only one observation. The chain is built from TRBV20-1 and TRBJ2-7; TRBD1 is a possible D gene (5 bases). This CDR3 has 14 amino acids. Trimming left V 0 bases short and J 3 bases short, with 12 bases between. CDR1 and CDR2 from the germline V gene are DFQATT and SNEGSKA (reference sequence). CDR3 region: CSARDLGLSYEQYF. The CDR3, as DNA: TGCAGTGCTAGAGATTTGGGGCTTAGCTACGAGCAGTACTTC.

On this clonotype: A read error may be the cause here, since a much bigger clone is one base away. The chain is built from TRBV5-5 and TRBJ2-7; possible D gene TRBD1, 5 bases. This CDR3 contains 12 residues. V was shortened by 2 bases and J by 5 bases, with 8 bases between the two germline ends. Germline V gene lookup returns CDR1 SGHKS and CDR2 YYEKEE (reference sequence). CDR3 nucleotide sequence: TGTGCCAGCAGCTTCGAAGGGGACGAGCAGTACTTC. Amino acid sequence: CASSFEGDEQYF.

A few counts support this clonotype. V gene TRBV5-1 combines with J gene TRBJ2-7; the D is unclear. CDR1 and CDR2 from the germline V gene are SGHRS and YFSETQ. The CDR3 is 15 amino acids. V lost 0 bases and J 3 bases, leaving 13 bases between the germline ends. The CDR3 nucleotides are TGCGCCAGCAGCTTGGACCCCCGGACGGGCTACGAGCAGTACTTC. This gives the protein CASSLDPRTGYEQYF.

The chain carries TRBV27 and TRBJ2-2, with D possibly being TRBD1 or TRBD2 (5 bases each). Trimming shortened V by 8 bases and J by 1 base, and 20 bases separated the two germline ends. Germline V gene sequence: CDR1 MNHEY, CDR2 SMNVEV (reference sequence). The CDR3 is 17 amino acids. CDR3 residues: CASQRLPGAVNTGELFF. The CDR3, as DNA: TGTGCCAGCCAGCGTCTTCCCGGGGCAGTGAACACCGGGGAGCTGTTTTTT.

This clonotype was counted a few times. CDR3 region: CASSYYTGTGANVLTF. CDR3 nucleotides: TGTGCCAGCAGTTACTACACGGGGACTGGGGCCAACGTCCTGACTTTC. The chain links TRBV6-5 to TRBJ2-6; possible D gene TRBD2, 5 bases. V lost 1 base and J lost 2, with 9 bases in between. Germline CDR1 MNHEY, CDR2 SVGAGI. This CDR3 has 16 amino acids.

DNA for the CDR3: TGTGCCAGCGGCCTAACGGGAGGGAACGGAGGGTACGAGCAGTACTTC. Amino acids: CASGLTGGNGGYEQYF. V gene TRBV28 combines with J gene TRBJ2-7, with 8 bases that match TRBD2. The junction had 16 bases not matched to a gene; V was cut back by 8 bases and J by 4 bases. The CDR3 consists of 16 residues. CDR1 and CDR2 (germline): MDHEN, SYDVKM. Full variable domain (outside the CDR3, taken from reference TRBV28 and TRBJ2-7): DVKVTQSSRYLVKRTGEKVFLECVQDMDHENMFWYRQDPGLGLRLIYFSYDVKMKEKGDIPEGYSVSREKKERFSLILESASTNQTSMYLCASGLTGGNGGYEQYFGPGTRLTVT.

This clonotype turned up a few times. The chain recombines TRBV25-1 with TRBJ2-7; possible D gene TRBD1, 6 bases. CDR1 and CDR2 from the germline V gene are MGHDK and SYGVNS. This CDR3 region has 15 residues. Trimming pared 6 bases from V and 0 bases from J, leaving 15 bases between. This chain's CDR3 is CASSDGTPLSYEQYF. The CDR3 region has the DNA TGTGCCAGCAGCGATGGGACACCTCTCTCCTACGAGCAGTACTTC.

This clonotype was counted only a few times. The V and J genes are TRBV7-2 and TRBJ2-5; D possibly corresponds to TRBD2 (6 bases). Looked up from germline, CDR1 is SGHTA and CDR2 is FQGNSA. This CDR3 has 13 amino acids. Trimming took off 5 bases at V and 4 bases at J, with 11 bases between the two ends. The CDR3 is CASSQEGRETQYF. The CDR3 DNA sequence: TGTGCCAGCAGCCAGGAGGGGAGAGAGACCCAGTACTTC.

The V call is TRBV5-1, the J call TRBJ2-7, with no clear D. Germline V CDR1 and CDR2: SGHRS, YFSETQ. The CDR3 is made up of 14 amino acids. V was cut by 0 bases and J by 4 bases, with 11 bases left in between. Written as DNA, the CDR3 is TGCGCCAGCAGCTTGGGTCATGTGAGTTACGAGCAGTACTTC. Residues: CASSLGHVSYEQYF.

The chain has TRBV9 and TRBJ2-1; D is ambiguous. The CDR3 is made up of 11 amino acids. Trimming left V 7 bases short and J 13 bases short, with 15 bases between. Germline CDR1 is SGDLS and CDR2 is YYNGEE. CDR3 DNA sequence: TGTGCCAGCGCCGGAATTGGCAGCCAGTTCTTC. As protein: CASAGIGSQFF.